A single sample gave rise to the 20 T cell receptor beta chains below, sequenced in a study of shared clonotypes between healthy human individuals (dated by TCRdb to 2019 to 2021). The library was made by the immunoSEQ multiplex PCR assay. TCRdb provides this immuneACCESS table in a form limited to in-frame rearrangements. Some clones are lacking; in checked studies, under half of them reflect an unresolved V gene, and why the rest are absent is not known. Counted in this sample were just over 2,000,000 clones; 85% to 95% of them appeared once. Approximately 0.13% of the sample is taken by the ten largest. The sequencing input was naive CD4+ T cells sorted from blood. The sample's cell subset or site, from its label and the paper: CD45RA+ positively selected. These receptors originate from a man aged 18 to 35 in good health.

J is TRBJ2-1 and V is TRBV6-6; D perhaps matches TRBD2 (6 bases). Germline CDR1 and CDR2: MNHNY and SVGAGI (reference sequence). V lost 3 bases, J lost 1 base, and 10 bases lay in between. The CDR3 is 15 amino acids. DNA for the CDR3: TGTGCCAGCAGTTATGGCGGGGCTTCCTACAATGAGCAGTTCTTC. The encoded protein is CASSYGGASYNEQFF.

The chain employs TRBV2 and TRBJ2-1; D might be TRBD1 (5 bases). This CDR3 region has 15 residues. Germline values: CDR1 SNHLY, CDR2 FYNNEI. Trimming took off 1 base at V and 4 bases at J, with 11 bases between the two ends. Here the CDR3 reads CASSEDRQRYNEQFF. CDR3 coding DNA: TGTGCCAGCAGTGAAGACAGGCAACGTTACAATGAGCAGTTCTTC. The full variable domain, in which reference TRBV2 and TRBJ2-1 provide the parts outside the CDR3, is EPEVTQTPSHQVTQMGQEVILRCVPISNHLYFYWYRQILGQKVEFLVSFYNNEISEKSEIFDDQFSVERPDGSNFTLKIRSTKLEDSAMYFCASSEDRQRYNEQFFGPGTRLTVL.

This clone was seen a single time. This chain links TRBV5-4 with TRBJ1-2; 8 bases line up with TRBD1. V trimming: 0 bases; J trimming: 6 bases; junction bases outside the gene matches: 4. Germline CDR1 and CDR2: SGHNT and YYREEE (reference sequence). The CDR3 is made up of 14 amino acids. This chain's CDR3 is CASSLADRVHGYTF. The CDR3 DNA is TGTGCCAGCAGCTTGGCGGACAGGGTGCATGGCTACACCTTC.

This chain uses TRBV9 with TRBJ2-7; D ambiguous. The CDR3 runs to 12 residues. V lost 7 bases to trimming and J lost 2 bases, with 10 bases between them. Germline loops: CDR1 SGDLS, CDR2 YYNGEE. CDR3 bases: TGTGCCAGCGGTCGAACAGCCTACGAGCAGTACTTC. It codes for CASGRTAYEQYF.

CDR3 DNA sequence: TGCGCCAGCAGTCCTTGGACGAACCACGAGCAGTACTTC. It is translated as CASSPWTNHEQYF. The chain carries TRBV10-1 and TRBJ2-7; D not resolved. Germline CDR1 WNHNN, CDR2 SYGVQD (reference sequence). The CDR3 runs 13 residues. V was shortened by 5 bases and J by 5 bases, with 13 bases between the two germline ends.

This chain links TRBV9 with TRBJ1-4; D is unresolved. Per germline, CDR1 SGDLS and CDR2 YYNGEE. The length of the CDR3 is 16 residues. Trimming cost V 3 bases and J 7 bases, with 19 bases left between them. CDR3 coding DNA: TGTGCCAGCAGCGACGAATCGGGCGCTTGGAGTGAAAAACTGTTTTTT. Its protein product is CASSDESGAWSEKLFF.

The CDR3 nucleotides read TGTGCCAGCAGCGCGACAGATCAAGAGACCCAGTACTTC. Its translation: CASSATDQETQYF. The rearrangement joins TRBV5-6 to TRBJ2-5; a weak D match, TRBD1 (5 bases). The CDR3 consists of 13 residues. Deletions cut 4 bases from V and 2 bases from J, with 9 bases between. CDR1 and CDR2 (germline): SGHDT, YYEEEE.

This chain connects TRBV2 to TRBJ1-6; D is unresolved. CDR3 length: 11 amino acids. Germline CDR1 SNHLY, CDR2 FYNNEI. V lost 0 bases and J 10 bases, leaving 1 base between the germline ends. CDR3 nucleotide sequence: TGTGCCAGCAGTGAAGCGTCACCCCTCCACTTT. The encoded protein is CASSEASPLHF.

Concerning this clone: Additional DNA sequences in this sample encode the identical CDR3. The chain couples TRBV5-1 to TRBJ2-3, with TRBD1 matching over 8 bases. Germline V gene lookup returns CDR1 SGHRS and CDR2 YFSETQ. The V segment lost 4 bases and the J segment 4 bases; nucleotides outside the gene matches: 5. The CDR3 has 14 amino acids. This CDR3 is CASSPGQGADTQYF. The CDR3 region has the DNA TGCGCCAGCAGCCCTGGACAGGGAGCAGATACGCAGTATTTT.

This clone was recorded only once. The rearrangement uses TRBV7-3 and TRBJ2-1, with D perhaps TRBD1 (6 bases). Trimming pared 2 bases from V and 3 bases from J, leaving 11 bases between. Germline V gives CDR1 SGHTA, CDR2 FQGTGA. This CDR3 spans 15 amino acids. The CDR3 DNA sequence: TGTGCCAGCAGCTTAGAGGGGGTAAACTACAATGAGCAGTTCTTC. This encodes CASSLEGVNYNEQFF.

The chain has TRBV6-4 and TRBJ2-3, with 7 bases that match TRBD2. Losses at the gene ends were 5 bases for V and 6 bases for J; bases not matched to a gene: 2. This CDR3 spans 12 amino acids. Looked up from germline, CDR1 is MRHNA and CDR2 is SNTAGT. In DNA form, the CDR3 reads TGTGCCAGCAGTCCCGGGGGGGATACGCAGTATTTT. It translates to CASSPGGDTQYF.

CDR3 loop: CASSSNPGQGYTEAFF. The CDR3 nucleotides are TGTGCCAGCAGCTCCAACCCGGGACAGGGGTACACTGAAGCTTTCTTT. V is TRBV7-9 and J is TRBJ1-1, with 10 positions matching TRBD1. V shed 4 bases, J shed 3 bases, and the junction held 8 bases outside the gene matches. The CDR3 sequence is 16 residues long. The V gene's germline CDR1 is SEHNR and CDR2 FQNEAQ (reference sequence).

This rearrangement joins TRBV5-1 to TRBJ2-1; TRBD1 agrees at 8 bases. From germline, CDR1 is SGHRS and CDR2 YFSETQ. This CDR3 has 13 residues. V shed 5 bases, J shed 6 bases, and the junction held 4 bases outside the gene matches. The CDR3 protein is CASSSDRANEQFF. CDR3 coding DNA: TGCGCCAGCAGTTCGGACAGGGCCAATGAGCAGTTCTTC. Drawing the rest from reference TRBV5-1 and TRBJ2-1, the complete variable domain is KAGVTQTPRYLIKTRGQQVTLSCSPISGHRSVSWYQQTPGQGLQFLFEYFSETQRNKGNFPGRFSGRQFSNSRSEMNVSTLELGDSALYLCASSSDRANEQFFGPGTRLTVL.

The chain carries TRBV6-6 and TRBJ2-1; TRBD1 matches at 8 bases. V trimming: 6 bases; J trimming: 8 bases; junction bases outside the gene matches: 12. CDR1 is MNHNY, CDR2 SVGAGI, per germline (reference sequence). CDR3 length: 15 amino acids. The CDR3 region has the DNA TGTGCCAGCAGCCTAAACGGACAGGGTTGGTATGAGCAGTTCTTC. This codes for CASSLNGQGWYEQFF.

The rearrangement joins TRBV5-1 to TRBJ2-5, with 8 positions matching TRBD1. V trimming: 3 bases; J trimming: 9 bases; junction bases outside the gene matches: 13. CDR1 is SGHRS, CDR2 YFSETQ, per germline. The length of the CDR3 is 15 residues. CDR3 sequence (DNA): TGCGCCAGCAGCTCCGAGGGCCAGGGGGCAGGAGCCCAGTACTTC. Its translation: CASSSEGQGAGAQYF.

This clone has just a few counts. The CDR3, as DNA: TGCGCCAGCAGCCCAGGGACTAGCAGGGTTTCAGATACGCAGTATTTT. Protein: CASSPGTSRVSDTQYF. The chain couples TRBV5-1 to TRBJ2-3; 9 nucleotides match TRBD2. V was clipped by 4 bases and J by 4 bases; unmatched bases: 10. The CDR3 runs to 16 residues. Germline CDR1 SGHRS, CDR2 YFSETQ.

The chain links TRBV11-2 to TRBJ2-6; D may correspond to TRBD1 or TRBD2 (5 bases each). Per germline, CDR1 SGHAT and CDR2 FQNNGV. Trimming stripped 5 bases from V and 4 bases from J, with 12 bases between. This CDR3 has 15 amino acids. The CDR3 nucleotides are TGTGCCAGCAGCCAGTGGGGGACCGGGGCCAACGTCCTGACTTTC. Translation: CASSQWGTGANVLTF.

V gene TRBV5-1 combines with J gene TRBJ2-3; 12 bases match TRBD2. The V and J ends lost 0 bases and 7 bases, in that order; junction bases with no gene match: 9. Germline CDR1 SGHRS, CDR2 YFSETQ. This CDR3 is built from 17 residues. CDR3 in DNA: TGCGCCAGCAGCTTGGAGTCTAGCGGGAGGGCACGTCATACGCAGTATTTT. Its protein product is CASSLESSGRARHTQYF.

The chain links TRBV19 to TRBJ1-6, with no clear D. V was cut by 5 bases and J by 9 bases, with 17 bases left in between. CDR1 LNHDA and CDR2 SQIVND come from the germline V gene (reference sequence). This CDR3 is 15 amino acids long. Here the CDR3 reads CASSWTGADRSPLHF. In DNA form, the CDR3 reads TGTGCCAGTAGTTGGACGGGAGCAGACCGTTCACCCCTCCACTTT.

The chain combines TRBV5-1 with TRBJ1-2, with 11 bases that match TRBD1. The CDR3 spans 18 residues. The germline CDR1 and CDR2 sequences are SGHRS and YFSETQ. V lost 3 bases to trimming and J lost 2 bases; unmatched junction nucleotides: 12. CDR3 residues: CASSSHSGQGVYNYGYTF. The CDR3 DNA follows: TGCGCCAGCAGCTCTCACTCGGGACAGGGGGTATACAACTATGGCTACACCTTC.